Listed below are T cell receptor beta chains from one sample, sequenced in a study of blood T cell repertoires in COVID-19. Here immunoSEQ multiplex PCR was the method, and the copy in TCRdb shows in-frame clones only, minus some. The sample has 65,000 to 75,000 clones, 91% seen once. Sequenced: peripheral blood. Source of these receptors: a human donor with active COVID-19. The donor label of this sample is uncertain. CDR3s include the opening cysteine and the closing phenylalanine or tryptophan. Fields, in order: clone size, CDR3 length, V gene, D gene, J gene, CDR3 DNA, CDR3 protein. The D gene is left open where the match is weak. Expanded clones get a size class; other rows say once, few or many, or leave the size out.

abundance: NA; len: 14; v_gene: TRBV2; d_gene: NA; j_gene: TRBJ2-3; CDR3nt: TGTGCCAGCCGGCATGAGACGGGGACAGATACGCAGTATTTT; CDR3aa: CASRHETGTDTQYF
abundance: NA; len: 14; v_gene: TRBV11-3; d_gene: NA; j_gene: TRBJ2-5; CDR3nt: TGTGCCAGCAGCTTAAACTGGGGCGTGGAGACCCAGTACTTC; CDR3aa: CASSLNWGVETQYF
abundance: NA; len: 22; v_gene: TRBV24-1; d_gene: TRBD2; j_gene: TRBJ2-3; CDR3nt: TGTGCCACCAGTGAATTCGGGACTCAAGGACTAGCGGGGGTGACTAGCACAGATACGCAGTATTTT; CDR3aa: CATSEFGTQGLAGVTSTDTQYF
abundance: NA; len: 16; v_gene: TRBV3-1/TRBV3-2; d_gene: TRBD1; j_gene: TRBJ1-4; CDR3nt: TGTGCCAGCAGCCAAGTTAGGGGGCCCGTGGATGAAAAACTGTTTTTT; CDR3aa: CASSQVRGPVDEKLFF
abundance: NA; len: 14; v_gene: TRBV18; d_gene: TRBD2; j_gene: TRBJ2-1; CDR3nt: TGTGCCAGCTCTGGGACTAGCGGGGGCGATGAGCAGTTCTTC; CDR3aa: CASSGTSGGDEQFF
abundance: once; len: 11; v_gene: TRBV11-3; d_gene: NA; j_gene: TRBJ1-2; CDR3nt: TGTGCCAGCAGCTTAGCGGGACACAACACCTTC; CDR3aa: CASSLAGHNTF
abundance: NA; len: 15; v_gene: TRBV6-5; d_gene: NA; j_gene: TRBJ2-1; CDR3nt: TGTGCCAGCAGTTCCGCTCCCGGCTCCTACAATGAGCAGTTCTTC; CDR3aa: CASSSAPGSYNEQFF
abundance: NA; len: 13; v_gene: TRBV6-5; d_gene: NA; j_gene: TRBJ2-1; CDR3nt: TGTGCCAGCAGCAACGGACTACCCAATGAGCAGTTCTTC; CDR3aa: CASSNGLPNEQFF
abundance: NA; len: 16; v_gene: TRBV9; d_gene: NA; j_gene: TRBJ2-1; CDR3nt: TGTGCCAGCAGCTTGGAGGGGCAGGGTAGCCACAATGAGCAGTTCTTC; CDR3aa: CASSLEGQGSHNEQFF
abundance: NA; len: 16; v_gene: TRBV6-5; d_gene: NA; j_gene: TRBJ1-5; CDR3nt: TGTGCCAGCAGTTACTCGAGTGCGGGGGGCGGGCAGCCCCAGCATTTT; CDR3aa: CASSYSSAGGGQPQHF
abundance: NA; len: 15; v_gene: TRBV30; d_gene: TRBD2; j_gene: TRBJ2-7; CDR3nt: TGTGCCTGGAGTTCTGGTCTAGCGGGAGTGGGCGAGCAGTACTTC; CDR3aa: CAWSSGLAGVGEQYF
abundance: NA; len: 14; v_gene: TRBV6-5; d_gene: TRBD1; j_gene: TRBJ2-7; CDR3nt: TGTGCCAGCACCATAGGACAGGGGTCCTACGAGCAGTACTTC; CDR3aa: CASTIGQGSYEQYF
abundance: NA; len: 19; v_gene: TRBV24-1; d_gene: TRBD2; j_gene: TRBJ2-1; CDR3nt: TGTGCCACCAGTGATCCGGGACTAGCGGGAGGGAGCTCCTACAATGAGCAGTTCTTC; CDR3aa: CATSDPGLAGGSSYNEQFF
abundance: NA; len: 14; v_gene: TRBV11-3; d_gene: TRBD1; j_gene: TRBJ1-2; CDR3nt: TGTGCCAGCAGCGCCGGACAGGGCGGCGGCGGCTACACCTTC; CDR3aa: CASSAGQGGGGYTF
abundance: NA; len: 13; v_gene: TRBV6-2/TRBV6-3; d_gene: NA; j_gene: TRBJ2-7; CDR3nt: TGTGCCAGCAGTTACAACGGAGTTCGGGAGCAGTACTTC; CDR3aa: CASSYNGVREQYF
abundance: NA; len: 14; v_gene: TRBV28; d_gene: TRBD1; j_gene: TRBJ2-1; CDR3nt: TGTGCCAGCAGACCAGGGGGCTCCTACAATGAGCAGTTCTTC; CDR3aa: CASRPGGSYNEQFF
abundance: NA; len: 17; v_gene: TRBV9; d_gene: TRBD2; j_gene: TRBJ2-1; CDR3nt: TGTGCCAGCAGCGTAGCTTCCGGACTAGCCAGCTACAATGAGCAGTTCTTC; CDR3aa: CASSVASGLASYNEQFF
abundance: NA; len: 12; v_gene: TRBV28; d_gene: NA; j_gene: TRBJ1-5; CDR3nt: TGTGCCAGCGGGAACAGGTGGCAGCCCCAGCATTTT; CDR3aa: CASGNRWQPQHF
abundance: NA; len: 16; v_gene: TRBV5-8; d_gene: TRBD2; j_gene: TRBJ2-7; CDR3nt: TGTGCCAGCAGCTTGGCCTGGGGACTAGCGGGAGCCGAGCAGTACTTC; CDR3aa: CASSLAWGLAGAEQYF
abundance: NA; len: 11; v_gene: TRBV19; d_gene: NA; j_gene: TRBJ2-5; CDR3nt: TGTGCCAGTAGTATAGCTGAGACCCAGTACTTC; CDR3aa: CASSIAETQYF
abundance: few; len: 18; v_gene: TRBV3-1/TRBV3-2; d_gene: TRBD1; j_gene: TRBJ2-2; CDR3nt: TGTGCCAGCAGCCAAGTTCCTCACGGGACAGTACTCACCGGGGAGCTGTTTTTT; CDR3aa: CASSQVPHGTVLTGELFF
abundance: NA; len: 13; v_gene: TRBV11-3; d_gene: NA; j_gene: TRBJ2-7; CDR3nt: TGTGCCAGCAGCTTAGTGTTGGGGGGAGAGCAGTACTTC; CDR3aa: CASSLVLGGEQYF
abundance: NA; len: 14; v_gene: TRBV4-3; d_gene: NA; j_gene: TRBJ2-6; CDR3nt: TGCGCCAGCAGCCAAGTATCTGGGGCCAACGTCCTGACTTTC; CDR3aa: CASSQVSGANVLTF
abundance: NA; len: 15; v_gene: TRBV6-5; d_gene: NA; j_gene: TRBJ1-4; CDR3nt: TGTGCCAGCAGTTACTCGTCAGGGGAGAATGAAAAACTGTTTTTT; CDR3aa: CASSYSSGENEKLFF
abundance: NA; len: 16; v_gene: TRBV4-1; d_gene: NA; j_gene: TRBJ1-4; CDR3nt: TGCGCCAGCAGCCGCCACGTCTCAGGGGCAATCGAAAAACTGTTTTTT; CDR3aa: CASSRHVSGAIEKLFF
abundance: NA; len: 13; v_gene: TRBV18; d_gene: NA; j_gene: TRBJ2-5; CDR3nt: TGTGCCAGCTCCATGGACATCCAAGAGACCCAGTACTTC; CDR3aa: CASSMDIQETQYF
abundance: NA; len: 15; v_gene: TRBV7-2; d_gene: NA; j_gene: TRBJ2-1; CDR3nt: TGTGCCAGCAGCTTAGGGGGGCCCCGGAGGAATGAGCAGTTCTTC; CDR3aa: CASSLGGPRRNEQFF
abundance: NA; len: 14; v_gene: TRBV28; d_gene: NA; j_gene: TRBJ2-5; CDR3nt: TGTGCCAGCAGTTTTGGGAGGCGGGCAGAGACCCAGTACTTC; CDR3aa: CASSFGRRAETQYF
abundance: NA; len: 15; v_gene: TRBV6-5; d_gene: NA; j_gene: TRBJ2-3; CDR3nt: TGTGCCAGCAACCCCGACAGGACTTACACAGATACGCAGTATTTT; CDR3aa: CASNPDRTYTDTQYF
abundance: NA; len: 13; v_gene: TRBV10-3; d_gene: TRBD1; j_gene: TRBJ2-1; CDR3nt: TGTGCCATCAGCTCCACAGGGGACAATGAGCAGTTCTTC; CDR3aa: CAISSTGDNEQFF
abundance: NA; len: 18; v_gene: TRBV4-1; d_gene: NA; j_gene: TRBJ1-4; CDR3nt: TGCGCCAGCAGCCAATTCGTTCAGGGCCTTTCAACTAATGAAAAACTGTTTTTT; CDR3aa: CASSQFVQGLSTNEKLFF
abundance: NA; len: 16; v_gene: TRBV29-1; d_gene: NA; j_gene: TRBJ2-1; CDR3nt: TGCAGCGTTGAAGATTGGAGTGGGTCATCCTACAATGAGCAGTTCTTC; CDR3aa: CSVEDWSGSSYNEQFF
abundance: NA; len: 14; v_gene: TRBV7-2; d_gene: TRBD2; j_gene: TRBJ2-7; CDR3nt: TGTGCCAGCAGCCCCCTAGCGGGAGAGGTCGAGCAGTACTTC; CDR3aa: CASSPLAGEVEQYF
abundance: once; len: 14; v_gene: TRBV29-1; d_gene: TRBD2; j_gene: TRBJ2-7; CDR3nt: TGCAGCGTTGATAAGCGGGGGAGCTCCTACGAGCAGTACTTC; CDR3aa: CSVDKRGSSYEQYF
abundance: NA; len: 15; v_gene: TRBV7-6; d_gene: TRBD1; j_gene: TRBJ2-3; CDR3nt: TGTGCCAGCAGCGTCACAGGGGCCCACACAGATACGCAGTATTTT; CDR3aa: CASSVTGAHTDTQYF
abundance: NA; len: 14; v_gene: TRBV28; d_gene: NA; j_gene: TRBJ2-5; CDR3nt: TGTGCCAGCAGTTTATCGGCGGACCAAGAGACCCAGTACTTC; CDR3aa: CASSLSADQETQYF
abundance: NA; len: 16; v_gene: TRBV7-8; d_gene: NA; j_gene: TRBJ2-5; CDR3nt: TGTGCCAGCAGCTCCGGACCCGGGACACCACAAGAGACCCAGTACTTC; CDR3aa: CASSSGPGTPQETQYF
abundance: NA; len: 15; v_gene: TRBV28; d_gene: NA; j_gene: TRBJ1-1; CDR3nt: TGTGCCAGCAGGCAGCCTGACAGGTCTTACACTGAAGCTTTCTTT; CDR3aa: CASRQPDRSYTEAFF
abundance: NA; len: 15; v_gene: TRBV15; d_gene: NA; j_gene: TRBJ2-2; CDR3nt: TGTGCCACCAGCAGAGGAGAGTTGGGCCCCGGGGAGCTGTTTTTT; CDR3aa: CATSRGELGPGELFF
abundance: NA; len: 13; v_gene: TRBV20-1; d_gene: NA; j_gene: TRBJ1-5; CDR3nt: TGCAGTGCTAGTACAGGGAGCAATCAGCCCCAGCATTTT; CDR3aa: CSASTGSNQPQHF
abundance: NA; len: 14; v_gene: TRBV16; d_gene: NA; j_gene: TRBJ2-5; CDR3nt: TGTGCCAGCAGCCAACGGGTACTGATAGAGACCCAGTACTTC; CDR3aa: CASSQRVLIETQYF
abundance: once; len: 16; v_gene: TRBV7-9; d_gene: TRBD1; j_gene: TRBJ2-7; CDR3nt: TGTGCCAGCAGCTGGGGGACAGGGACCATCTTCTACGAGCAGTACTTC; CDR3aa: CASSWGTGTIFYEQYF
abundance: NA; len: 12; v_gene: TRBV6-6; d_gene: TRBD2; j_gene: TRBJ2-1; CDR3nt: TGTGCCAGCCTAGCGGAATACAATGAGCAGTTCTTC; CDR3aa: CASLAEYNEQFF
abundance: NA; len: 12; v_gene: TRBV12-3/TRBV12-4; d_gene: NA; j_gene: TRBJ2-7; CDR3nt: TGTGCCAGCAGTTTAGGCAGGTACGAGCAGTACTTC; CDR3aa: CASSLGRYEQYF
abundance: once; len: 15; v_gene: TRBV10-2; d_gene: TRBD2; j_gene: TRBJ2-7; CDR3nt: TGCGCCAGCAGCAAGGGTGGCGGGGGGTCCTACGAGCAGTACTTC; CDR3aa: CASSKGGGGSYEQYF
abundance: once; len: 15; v_gene: TRBV3-1/TRBV3-2; d_gene: TRBD2; j_gene: TRBJ2-1; CDR3nt: TGTGCCAGCAGCCGGACTAGCGGTTCCTACAATGAGCAGTTCTTC; CDR3aa: CASSRTSGSYNEQFF
abundance: NA; len: 13; v_gene: TRBV3-1/TRBV3-2; d_gene: NA; j_gene: TRBJ1-2; CDR3nt: TGTGCCAGCAGCCAGGAGCGGAACTATGGCTACACCTTC; CDR3aa: CASSQERNYGYTF
abundance: NA; len: 17; v_gene: TRBV19; d_gene: TRBD2; j_gene: TRBJ2-2; CDR3nt: TGTGCCAGTAGTACCCCGGGACTAGCGGGAAACACCGGGGAGCTGTTTTTT; CDR3aa: CASSTPGLAGNTGELFF
abundance: NA; len: 11; v_gene: TRBV10-1; d_gene: NA; j_gene: TRBJ2-1; CDR3nt: TGCGCCAGCAGTGAGGAGAATGAGCAGTTCTTC; CDR3aa: CASSEENEQFF
abundance: NA; len: 17; v_gene: TRBV6-2/TRBV6-3; d_gene: TRBD2; j_gene: TRBJ2-1; CDR3nt: TGTGCCAGCAGTCTGACTAGCGGTGCCAGCTCCTACAATGAGCAGTTCTTC; CDR3aa: CASSLTSGASSYNEQFF
abundance: NA; len: 15; v_gene: TRBV6-2/TRBV6-3; d_gene: TRBD2; j_gene: TRBJ2-5; CDR3nt: TGTGCCAGCAGTTACTCCGGGACTAGCGGGGGGACCCAGTACTTC; CDR3aa: CASSYSGTSGGTQYF
abundance: NA; len: 13; v_gene: TRBV11-2; d_gene: NA; j_gene: TRBJ2-7; CDR3nt: TGTGCCAGCAGCTCGGGGTTGAATGGCGAGCAGTACTTC; CDR3aa: CASSSGLNGEQYF
abundance: NA; len: 13; v_gene: TRBV28; d_gene: NA; j_gene: TRBJ1-6; CDR3nt: TGTGCCAGCAGTTTAATGAGGGCCGCACCCCTCCACTTT; CDR3aa: CASSLMRAAPLHF